This T cell receptor beta chain was found in a study of identifying expanded T cells in peripheral blood. Study results and caveats: Two-week clone count variance significantly increased as total template count grew. About 1.3 clones differed between technical replicates, versus approximately 17 and 20 over time.

For this clone: Its antigen is undetermined.

The CDR3 extends over 11 amino acids. Trimming cost V 4 bases and J 10 bases, with 8 bases left between them. CDR1 and CDR2 from the germline V gene are MDHEN and SYDVKM. Assay: immunoSEQ multiplex PCR; the TCRdb copy retains only in-frame clones and omits some. This sample carries some 93,000 clones, almost 90% of them seen once, and the ten largest clones take around 4.3%. Healthy donors had no documented immune events, such as infections, while sampled. The rearrangement joins TRBV28 to TRBJ1-5; D gene ambiguous. The receptor's source is a person aged 18 to 70 in good health. Sequencing used blood. The CDR3 protein is CASSSNGPQHF. In DNA, the CDR3 is TGTGCCAGCAGTTCCAACGGTCCCCAGCATTTT.